One T cell receptor beta chain is described in this entry. Original processing notes: Amplification of reference gene primers was used by the study to estimate nucleated cell counts. Some clones are missing from TCRdb's copy, which holds only in-frame ones; the method was immunoSEQ multiplex PCR. That table gives V, J and clone size, and the DNA gave D and trimming. The sample shows approximately 140,000 clones, 75% to 90% of them seen only once. The data originate from a study of blood T cell repertoires in COVID-19. In the study overall: Italy, Spain and the United States were the sources of the convalescent and acute COVID-19 samples. PBMCs, B-cell-depleted T cells, or T cells provided the cDNA or gDNA that made up the material.

Seattle cases were enrolled at active infection and followed longitudinally. Trimming left V 10 bases short and J 4 bases short, with 22 bases between. The V gene's germline CDR1 is ENHRY and CDR2 SYGVKD. CDR3 size: 15 residues. The sequence came from a man aged 18 to 30 with COVID-19, enrolled during active disease. The sample was peripheral blood. V is TRBV10-3 and J is TRBJ1-1, with D possibly being TRBD1 (5 bases). CDR3: CATTAPQGRITEAFF. DNA of the CDR3: TGTGCCACAACCGCTCCCCAGGGAAGAATCACTGAAGCTTTCTTT.